The following is a T cell receptor beta chain sequence with its context. Antigen unknown. The data are from a study of T cell responses to AZD1222 COVID-19 vaccine. Repertoires were generated with immunoSEQ multiplex PCR, while TCRdb's copy carries only in-frame clones and drops some. The table has about 150,000 clones, around 90% seen once; the top ten hold 3% to 3.5%. The germline V gene encodes CDR1 MNHEY and CDR2 SVGAGI. The CDR3 length is 16 residues. V was pared by 0 bases and J by 7 bases, with 8 bases of the junction left unmatched. Whole-study findings and limits: Clonal diversity may have been underestimated, and the donors were mostly white British, with more females than males. Reportedly, nearly half the spike-specific TCRs target unmutated variant regions. Researchers report vaccine-associated CD4 TCRs spanning spike, with dominance at 160-218 and 743-854.

The origin of this receptor is an adult who received the AZD1222 COVID-19 vaccine. The specimen comprised peripheral blood, sampled 28 days after the second AZD1222 dose. The chain joins TRBV6-5 to TRBJ2-1; 8 positions agree with TRBD2. The CDR3 DNA reads as TGTGCCAGCAGTTACTCGACCAGCGGGGGAGGGAATGAGCAGTTCTTC. The encoded protein is CASSYSTSGGGNEQFF.